These 8 T cell receptor beta chains originate from one sample sequenced in a study of T cell responses to AZD1222 COVID-19 vaccine. Some clones are missing from TCRdb's copy, which holds only in-frame ones; the method was immunoSEQ multiplex PCR. The data show under 150,000 clones, about 91% seen once. This sample comprised peripheral blood, obtained on day 0 of AZD1222 vaccination. Receptors were obtained from an adult in good health.

V usage is TRBV7-9 and J usage is TRBJ2-5; tentatively, D is TRBD1 or TRBD2 (5 bases each). Per germline, CDR1 SEHNR and CDR2 FQNEAQ (reference sequence). V was shortened by 5 bases and J by 2 bases, with 12 bases between the two germline ends. This CDR3 region has 14 residues. CDR3 region: CASSPRGVQETQYF. The CDR3 nucleotides are TGTGCCAGCAGCCCCCGAGGGGTTCAAGAGACCCAGTACTTC.

J is TRBJ2-1 and V is TRBV11-3; D gene ambiguous. CDR1 and CDR2 from the germline V gene are SGHNT and YENEEA. V was shortened by 1 base and J by 7 bases, with 8 bases between the two germline ends. The CDR3 extends over 13 amino acids. CDR3 DNA: TGTGCCAGCAGCTTAGCGTACGGGAATGAGCAGTTCTTC. Translating gives CASSLAYGNEQFF.

The gene calls are TRBV3-1 (or the pseudogene TRBV3-2) and TRBJ2-1; no reliable D call. V was cut by 6 bases and J by 8 bases, with 11 bases left in between. The CDR3 spans 12 residues. The V gene's germline CDR1 is LGHDT and CDR2 YNNKEL (reference sequence). CDR3 amino acids: CASRDPSDEQFF. The CDR3 DNA reads TGTGCCAGCAGAGATCCATCGGATGAGCAGTTCTTC.

The CDR3 DNA is TGTGCCAGCAGTTTTACGTGGCGGATTGGGGTGCCGGGAGCTTTCTTT. Translating gives CASSFTWRIGVPGAFF. V is TRBV28 and J is TRBJ1-1; D not certain. Trimming removed 3 bases from V and 10 bases from J, with 24 bases in between. CDR3 size: 16 residues. Germline V lookup: CDR1 MDHEN, CDR2 SYDVKM.

This rearrangement joins TRBV2 to TRBJ2-1, with TRBD2 identical over 10 bases. CDR3 length equals 12 residues. Trimming removed 5 bases from V and 10 bases from J; junction bases left unmatched: 2. Germline V gene sequence: CDR1 SNHLY, CDR2 FYNNEI. Written as DNA, the CDR3 is TGTGCCAGCAGTCTACTAGCGGGAGAGCAGTTCTTC. Its translation is CASSLLAGEQFF.

This clone was observed many times. The sample has other DNA sequences that encode this CDR3 too. V is TRBV27 and J is TRBJ2-7; D gene unclear. Per germline, CDR1 MNHEY and CDR2 SMNVEV (reference sequence). Trimming shortened V by 2 bases and J by 3 bases, and 11 bases separated the two germline ends. This CDR3 has 14 amino acids. CDR3: CASSLKPGVYEQYF. The CDR3 DNA follows: TGTGCCAGCAGTTTAAAGCCAGGAGTCTACGAGCAGTACTTC.

The chain is built from TRBV4-2 and TRBJ2-1; weak D call: TRBD1 (5 bases). The germline gives CDR1 LGHNA, CDR2 YNFKEQ. Trimming took off 0 bases at V and 9 bases at J, with 9 bases between the two ends. The CDR3 contains 13 residues. The CDR3 spells CASSQEPQGEQFF. The CDR3 coding sequence is TGTGCCAGCAGCCAAGAACCCCAGGGTGAGCAGTTCTTC.

This chain connects TRBV11-1 to TRBJ1-6, with D possibly being TRBD1 (5 bases). The CDR3 consists of 14 residues. Germline loops: CDR1 SGHAT, CDR2 FQDESV (reference sequence). V lost 3 bases and J lost 6, with 9 bases in between. The CDR3 reads CASSLGPSNSPLHF. Here the CDR3 DNA reads TGTGCCAGCAGCTTGGGACCGAGTAATTCACCCCTCCACTTT.